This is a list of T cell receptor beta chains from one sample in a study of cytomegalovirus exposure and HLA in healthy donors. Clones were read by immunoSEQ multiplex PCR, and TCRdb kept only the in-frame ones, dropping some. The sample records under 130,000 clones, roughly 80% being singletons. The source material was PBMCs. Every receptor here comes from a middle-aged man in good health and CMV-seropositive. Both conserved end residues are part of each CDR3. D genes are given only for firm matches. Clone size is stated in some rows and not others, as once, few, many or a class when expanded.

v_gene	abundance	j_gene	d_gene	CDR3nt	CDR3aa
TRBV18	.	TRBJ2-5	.	TGTGCCAGCTCACCACCGGGGGGACAGCAAGAGACCCAGTACTTC	CASSPPGGQQETQYF
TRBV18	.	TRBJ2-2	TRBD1	TGTGCCAGCTCACCTCAACAGGGGGCAAGCACCGGGGAGCTGTTTTTT	CASSPQQGASTGELFF
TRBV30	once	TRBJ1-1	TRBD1	TGTGCCTGGAGACACAGGGGGCTGGGCACTGAAGCTTTCTTT	CAWRHRGLGTEAFF
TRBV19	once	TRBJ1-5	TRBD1	TGTGCCAGTAAAATGGACAGGGGAACTCAGCCCCAGCATTTT	CASKMDRGTQPQHF
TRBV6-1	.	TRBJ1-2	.	TGTGCCAGCAGTGTCGATATCGGGGGACTTGGCTACACCTTC	CASSVDIGGLGYTF
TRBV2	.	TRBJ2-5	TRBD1	TGTGCCAGCAGTCCCGGGACAGGGGTAGAGACCCAGTACTTC	CASSPGTGVETQYF
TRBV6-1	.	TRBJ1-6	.	TGTGCCAGCAGTGAAGCGGAGGGCCACAATTCACCCCTCCACTTT	CASSEAEGHNSPLHF
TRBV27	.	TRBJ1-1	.	TGTGCCAGCAGTACCCGGGGGAGGGCCACTGAAGCTTTCTTT	CASSTRGRATEAFF
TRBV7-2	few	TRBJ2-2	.	TGTGCCAGCAGCTTGAAACCCGCGGGTCGGCCACACACCGGGGAGCTGTTTTTT	CASSLKPAGRPHTGELFF
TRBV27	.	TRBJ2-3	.	TGTGCCAGCAGTTTATCCCGGGCAGATACGCAGTATTTT	CASSLSRADTQYF
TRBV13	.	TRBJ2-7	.	TGTGCCAGCAGCTTAGGCTTCGCAGTTTCCTCCTACGAGCAGTACTTC	CASSLGFAVSSYEQYF
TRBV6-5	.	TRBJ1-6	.	TGTGCCAGCAGCCTAAATGGAGATTCACCCCTCCACTTT	CASSLNGDSPLHF
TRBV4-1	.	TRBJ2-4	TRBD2	TGCGCCAGCAGCCAAGTCTCCGGGACTAGCCTCCTGTACTTC	CASSQVSGTSLLYF
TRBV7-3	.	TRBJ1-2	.	TGTGCCGGCAGCCCCCCCGGTATAAATGCCATGGGCTACACCTTC	CAGSPPGINAMGYTF
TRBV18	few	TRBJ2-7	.	TGTGCCAGCTCACCAGGGGCGTCTAGCTCCTACGAGCAGTACTTC	CASSPGASSSYEQYF
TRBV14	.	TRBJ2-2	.	TGTGCCAGCAGCCAAGGGCTGTATGGGGAGCTGTTTTTT	CASSQGLYGELFF
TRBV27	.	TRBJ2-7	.	TGTGCCAGCAGCGGCCAAACAGGACCACCCTACGAGCAGTACTTC	CASSGQTGPPYEQYF
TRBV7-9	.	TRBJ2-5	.	TGTGCCAGCAGCTTAGCCAATGAGAGAATACGAAAGACCCAGTACTTC	CASSLANERIRKTQYF